This entry features one T cell receptor beta chain sequence. Germline lookup yields CDR1 SGHDT and CDR2 YYEEEE. The CDR3 has 14 amino acids. V was trimmed by 3 bases and J by 6 bases, leaving 16 bases between them. Sequencing used immunoSEQ multiplex PCR; TCRdb keeps in-frame clones, though not all of them. The sample contains about 35,000 clones, roughly four fifths of which appear only once. The data were taken from a study of OX40 agonist ivuxolimab in advanced cancers. At the level of the study: It was permissible to have had prior anti-PD-1, anti-PD-L1 or anti-CTLA-4 therapy, and around 41% had some.

The chain employs TRBV5-6 and TRBJ2-7; D is possibly TRBD2 (6 bases). The receptor was derived from an adult with an advanced solid tumor such as melanoma, head and neck, liver or kidney cancer. The sample was CD4+ or CD8+ T cells sorted from blood, taken in a trial of the OX40 agonist ivuxolimab. The CDR3 region is CASSSGGGTGEQYF. CDR3 nucleotide sequence: TGTGCCAGCAGCTCTGGGGGAGGAACGGGCGAGCAGTACTTC.